Listed here are 32 T cell receptor beta chains from one sample, sequenced in a study of patients and donors after allogeneic stem cell transplantation. TCRdb reanalysed the RT-PCR reads using MiXCR and keeps one entry per CDR3 protein. This sample has about a million distinct CDR3 sequences; 15% to 20% occur once, and the top ten carry roughly 6.4%. What was sequenced was blood, either unsorted or a sorted T cell fraction (not recorded which). These receptors originate from a human donor who was either an allogeneic HSCT recipient or a stem cell or donor lymphocyte infusion donor (not recorded which). It is not recorded whose cells these are; they may come from a transplant donor.

This clonotype occurred a few times. CDR3 region: CASSVVASGSMKGTDTQYF. For the CDR3, the DNA is TGTGCCAGCAGCGTAGTTGCTAGCGGGAGTATGAAGGGGACAGATACGCAGTATTTT. The chain recombines TRBV9 with TRBJ2-3; TRBD2 matches 10 bases. Trimming cost V 0 bases and J 3 bases; bases outside gene matches: 13. This CDR3 is built from 19 residues. Per the germline V gene, CDR1 is SGDLS and CDR2 is YYNGEE.

This chain connects TRBV2 to TRBJ1-1; D remains ambiguous. CDR3 length: 13 residues. Germline V gene data show CDR1 as SNHLY and CDR2 as FYNNEI. V lost 2 bases to trimming and J lost 1 base, with 5 bases between them. CDR3 nucleotides: TGTGCCAGCAGTGAACCCAGGAACACTGAAGCTTTCTTT. Its translation is CASSEPRNTEAFF.

This clonotype was found a few times. The chain carries TRBV25-1 and TRBJ1-2, with 8 positions matching TRBD1. Germline trimming cut 4 bases from V and 6 bases from J; bases unmatched to any gene: 19. The CDR3 runs 18 residues. CDR1 and CDR2 from the germline V gene are MGHDK and SYGVNS. DNA for the CDR3: TGTGCCAGCAGTGCGGGTTTCCTTACTAGACAGGGGAAGAATGGCTACACCTTC. Translated, it gives CASSAGFLTRQGKNGYTF.

The chain carries TRBV7-3 and TRBJ2-3; 7 bases line up with TRBD2. Germline V gene lookup returns CDR1 SGHTA and CDR2 FQGTGA. The V and J ends lost 2 bases and 5 bases, in that order; junction bases with no gene match: 10. The CDR3 spans 16 residues. For the CDR3, the DNA is TGTGCCAGCAGCTTAGCCCGTCCGGGGGGTCGAGATACGCAGTATTTT. Its translation is CASSLARPGGRDTQYF.

The chain employs TRBV4-3 and TRBJ2-2; D may be TRBD2 (5 bases). Germline assignment: CDR1 LGHNA and CDR2 YSLEER. Trimming took off 3 bases at V and 1 base at J, with 18 bases between the two ends. The CDR3 has 18 amino acids. The CDR3 is CASSQGLLEAGNTGELFF. In DNA form, the CDR3 reads TGCGCCAGCAGCCAGGGCCTTTTGGAGGCGGGGAACACCGGGGAGCTGTTTTTT.

The chain has TRBV20-1 and TRBJ2-1; 9 nucleotides agree with TRBD1. Germline loops: CDR1 DFQATT, CDR2 SNEGSKA (reference sequence). J lost 1 base, V lost 6 bases, and 4 bases had no gene match. The CDR3 is 14 residues long. CDR3 bases: TGCAGTGCAACCGGGACAGGGTCCTACAATGAGCAGTTCTTC. Amino acids: CSATGTGSYNEQFF.

The chain couples TRBV6-2 or TRBV6-3 to TRBJ1-3; D is unclear. This CDR3 has 19 amino acids. The germline gives CDR1 MNHEY, CDR2 SVGEGT. Trimming removed 0 bases at V and 0 bases at J, with 18 bases between. The CDR3, as DNA: TGTGCCAGCAGTTACTCGACCAGCAAAGTGGGCGCCTCTGGAAACACCATATATTTT. Amino acid sequence: CASSYSTSKVGASGNTIYF.

This chain links TRBV12-3 or TRBV12-4 with TRBJ2-5; 13 bases agree with TRBD2. CDR3 size: 15 residues. Unmatched junction bases numbered 6, after V lost 6 bases and J lost 5 bases. CDR3 amino acids: CASSTELAGGETQYF. CDR3 coding DNA: TGTGCCAGCAGCACCGAACTAGCGGGGGGGGAGACCCAGTACTTC.

This clonotype was seen more than once but under ten times. The genes are TRBV10-3 and TRBJ1-6, with TRBD1 matching 10 bases. Losses at the gene ends were 3 bases for V and 9 bases for J; bases not matched to a gene: 11. The CDR3 consists of 17 residues. Germline V gives CDR1 ENHRY, CDR2 SYGVKD. The CDR3 region is CAISDIARTGGGSPLHF. The CDR3 DNA follows: TGTGCCATCAGTGACATCGCCCGGACAGGGGGTGGTTCACCCCTCCACTTT.

This clonotype turned up a few times. The J gene is TRBJ1-3, the V gene TRBV4-1; D gene ambiguous. The length of the CDR3 is 17 residues. Germline CDR1 and CDR2: MGHRA and YSYEKL. Trimming took 1 base from V and 0 from J, leaving 13 bases between them. DNA of the CDR3: TGCGCCAGCAGCCAAGGAGATCGGGGAAGCTCTGGAAACACCATATATTTT. Translating it yields CASSQGDRGSSGNTIYF.

This clonotype was seen a handful of times. The chain links TRBV9 to TRBJ1-1; D is possibly TRBD1 (6 bases). CDR1 SGDLS and CDR2 YYNGEE come from the germline V gene. This CDR3 region has 13 residues. Trimming cost V 4 bases and J 4 bases, with 11 bases left between them. CDR3 in amino acids: CASSRTVSTEAFF. The CDR3 nucleotides are TGTGCCAGCAGCAGGACAGTAAGCACTGAAGCTTTCTTT.

This clonotype was counted between two and nine times. The chain carries TRBV29-1 and TRBJ2-2; TRBD1 is a possible D gene (5 bases). This CDR3 has 13 amino acids. The germline gives CDR1 SQVTM, CDR2 ANQGSEA. V was pared by 7 bases and J by 7 bases, with 16 bases between. The CDR3 reads CSAPSRAGGELFF. Here the CDR3 DNA reads TGCAGCGCCCCCTCCAGGGCAGGCGGGGAGCTGTTTTTT.

This clonotype was found a few times. The chain is built from TRBV12-3 or TRBV12-4 and TRBJ2-7; TRBD1 might be the D (6 bases). V shed 3 bases and J shed 4 bases, with 19 bases lying between them. This CDR3 has 16 residues. Written as DNA, the CDR3 is TGTGCCAGCAGTTTCCCGACCCCCGGGACATCTTACGAGCAGTACTTC. It translates to CASSFPTPGTSYEQYF.

The chain links TRBV7-3 to TRBJ2-1; D gene unclear. The CDR3 length is 16 residues. The germline CDR1 and CDR2 sequences are SGHTA and FQGTGA. The V end lost 5 bases, the J end lost 0 bases, and 14 bases lay between the germline ends. CDR3 protein: CASSPTRVSSYNEQFF. Written as DNA, the CDR3 is TGTGCCAGCAGCCCAACCAGAGTGAGCTCCTACAATGAGCAGTTCTTC.

This clonotype was recorded a few times. This sequence joins TRBV5-6 and TRBJ2-3; the match to TRBD1 covers 7 bases. Looked up from germline, CDR1 is SGHDT and CDR2 is YYEEEE. The CDR3 extends over 15 amino acids. The V gene end was trimmed by 4 bases and the J gene end by 4 bases; junction bases not matched to a gene: 9. Here the CDR3 reads CASSVRQGTSDTQYF. CDR3 DNA: TGTGCCAGCAGCGTGCGACAGGGTACGTCAGATACGCAGTATTTT.

The rearrangement joins TRBV7-9 to TRBJ1-2; D might be TRBD1 (6 bases). The length of the CDR3 is 15 residues. Germline V CDR1 and CDR2: SEHNR, FQNEAQ (reference sequence). V lost 2 bases, J lost 6 bases, and 16 bases lay in between. The CDR3 spells CASSLKVSGVDGYTF. CDR3 coding DNA: TGTGCCAGCAGCTTAAAGGTCTCAGGGGTGGATGGCTACACCTTC.

This clonotype was picked up a small number of times. This rearrangement joins TRBV29-1 to TRBJ2-2, with 10 bases that match TRBD1. The CDR3 totals 15 residues. CDR1 and CDR2 from the germline V gene are SQVTM and ANQGSEA. V was clipped by 6 bases and J by 7 bases; unmatched bases: 11. The CDR3 sequence: CSVVDRGQGSGELFF. The DNA for the CDR3 is TGCAGCGTCGTCGACAGGGGGCAAGGGAGCGGGGAGCTGTTTTTT.

This clonotype was counted only a few times. The chain joins TRBV5-1 to TRBJ1-2; no reliable D call. The germline CDR1 and CDR2 sequences are SGHRS and YFSETQ. V was trimmed by 0 bases and J by 6 bases, leaving 9 bases between them. The CDR3 is made up of 13 amino acids. CDR3 coding DNA: TGCGCCAGCAGCTTGGGAGGGTATGATGGCTACACCTTC. Residues: CASSLGGYDGYTF.

The count of this clonotype is one. The rearrangement links TRBV19 to TRBJ2-1; D gene uncertain. Trimming removed 3 bases at V and 5 bases at J, with 2 bases between. Germline values: CDR1 LNHDA, CDR2 SQIVND (reference sequence). The CDR3 spans 11 residues. As DNA, the CDR3 is TGTGCCAGTAGTATGAACAATGAGCAGTTCTTC. Translating gives CASSMNNEQFF.

This clonotype was seen only once. This chain uses TRBV5-1 with TRBJ1-1, with 11 positions matching TRBD1. Unmatched junction bases numbered 11, after V lost 4 bases and J lost 6 bases. This CDR3 is 16 amino acids long. Germline values: CDR1 SGHRS, CDR2 YFSETQ. For the CDR3, the DNA is TGCGCCAGCAGCCTCAGGGACAGGGGGAGGTCTGCTGAAGCTTTCTTT. It encodes CASSLRDRGRSAEAFF. Full variable domain (rest looked up from reference TRBV5-1 and TRBJ1-1): KAGVTQTPRYLIKTRGQQVTLSCSPISGHRSVSWYQQTPGQGLQFLFEYFSETQRNKGNFPGRFSGRQFSNSRSEMNVSTLELGDSALYLCASSLRDRGRSAEAFFGQGTRLTVV.

The gene calls are TRBV6-1 and TRBJ1-5, with D perhaps TRBD1 (6 bases). The CDR3 runs 14 residues. Looked up from germline, CDR1 is MNHNS and CDR2 is SASEGT. V was pared by 6 bases and J by 7 bases, with 16 bases between. DNA for the CDR3: TGTGCCAGCAGAACACAGGGTCGGGGCCAGCCCCAGCATTTT. It specifies CASRTQGRGQPQHF.

J is TRBJ2-1 and V is TRBV7-9, with D perhaps matching TRBD1 (5 bases). The CDR3 length is 10 residues. Germline V gives CDR1 SEHNR, CDR2 FQNEAQ (reference sequence). CDR3 coding DNA: TGTGCACCTGGGGCCAATGAGCAGTTCTTC. Translation: CAPGANEQFF.

The chain combines TRBV20-1 with TRBJ1-3, with 7 positions matching TRBD1. The trim removed 2 bases at V and 2 bases at J, leaving 3 bases unmatched. Germline values: CDR1 DFQATT, CDR2 SNEGSKA (reference sequence). This CDR3 spans 14 amino acids. CDR3 DNA: TGCAGTGCTAGAAAAGGGACAGCTGGAAACACCATATATTTT. Translated: CSARKGTAGNTIYF.

In this sample, this clonotype turned up a few times. The chain couples TRBV12-3 or TRBV12-4 to TRBJ2-2, with 7 bases lining up with TRBD2. Trimming cost V 0 bases and J 0 bases; bases outside gene matches: 7. CDR3 size: 18 residues. The CDR3 sequence: CASSLAGGMKANTGELFF. The CDR3 DNA follows: TGTGCCAGCAGTTTAGCGGGGGGGATGAAGGCGAACACCGGGGAGCTGTTTTTT.

A few counts support this clonotype. The V gene is TRBV29-1, the J gene TRBJ2-2, with no clear D. Germline V CDR1 and CDR2: SQVTM, ANQGSEA. The CDR3 runs 13 residues. Trimming took 4 bases from V and 2 from J, leaving 8 bases between them. This CDR3 reads CSVAGSNTGELFF. The CDR3 DNA is TGCAGCGTTGCTGGGTCCAACACCGGGGAGCTGTTTTTT.

This clonotype appeared a few times. This rearrangement joins TRBV6-4 to TRBJ1-2, with D uncertain. With 0 bases removed from V and 1 base from J, the gap between germline ends came to 9 bases. The CDR3 loop spans 15 amino acids. Germline CDR1 and CDR2: MRHNA and SNTAGT. This CDR3 is CASSDSRSLNYGYTF. CDR3 nucleotide sequence: TGTGCCAGCAGTGACTCTCGGAGCCTTAACTATGGCTACACCTTC.

This clonotype was counted only a few times. The chain employs TRBV19 and TRBJ2-7, with a possible D match to TRBD1 (5 bases). The V and J ends lost 5 bases and 2 bases respectively, with 10 bases between them. The CDR3 runs 13 residues. Germline values: CDR1 LNHDA, CDR2 SQIVND (reference sequence). CDR3 sequence: CASSPRQPYEQYF. The DNA for the CDR3 is TGTGCCAGTAGTCCTCGACAGCCCTACGAGCAGTACTTC.

This clonotype has only a few counts. The rearrangement joins TRBV27 to TRBJ2-7; D gene ambiguous. CDR3 length: 13 amino acids. V was cut by 2 bases and J by 3 bases, with 8 bases left in between. Germline V CDR1 and CDR2: MNHEY, SMNVEV (reference sequence). The CDR3 is CASSLGYHYEQYF. The CDR3 coding sequence is TGTGCCAGCAGTTTAGGGTATCACTACGAGCAGTACTTC.

V usage is TRBV9 and J usage is TRBJ1-1; D may be TRBD1 (6 bases). The CDR3 covers 15 residues. V dropped 2 bases and J dropped 6 bases, with 17 bases sitting between them. CDR1 is SGDLS and CDR2 is YYNGEE in the germline V gene. The CDR3 here is CASSVRGQKFSEAFF. CDR3 bases: TGTGCCAGCAGCGTTCGAGGACAGAAGTTCTCTGAAGCTTTCTTT.

V is TRBV5-1 and J is TRBJ2-7, with D unclear. The ends were cut back, 0 bases at V and 3 bases at J, with 16 bases in the middle. Germline lookup yields CDR1 SGHRS and CDR2 YFSETQ. CDR3 length equals 16 residues. The CDR3 bases are TGCGCCAGCAGCTTGGCCTTTAAGGAACTGGGCTACGAGCAGTACTTC. This codes for CASSLAFKELGYEQYF.

J is TRBJ2-5 and V is TRBV20-1; no clear D gene. V lost 4 bases, J lost 2 bases, and 8 bases lay in between. Germline assignment: CDR1 DFQATT and CDR2 SNEGSKA (reference sequence). The CDR3 runs 12 residues. The CDR3 coding sequence is TGCAGTGCTAAGGGCAGTCAAGAGACCCAGTACTTC. Residues: CSAKGSQETQYF.

This clonotype has only a few counts. The chain has TRBV5-6 and TRBJ1-1, with 8 bases fitting TRBD1. Losses at the gene ends were 0 bases for V and 4 bases for J; bases not matched to a gene: 8. Per the germline V gene, CDR1 is SGHDT and CDR2 is YYEEEE. The CDR3 totals 16 residues. CDR3 sequence reads: CASSLGSGGAGTEAFF. In DNA form, the CDR3 reads TGTGCCAGCAGCTTGGGATCAGGGGGCGCGGGCACTGAAGCTTTCTTT.